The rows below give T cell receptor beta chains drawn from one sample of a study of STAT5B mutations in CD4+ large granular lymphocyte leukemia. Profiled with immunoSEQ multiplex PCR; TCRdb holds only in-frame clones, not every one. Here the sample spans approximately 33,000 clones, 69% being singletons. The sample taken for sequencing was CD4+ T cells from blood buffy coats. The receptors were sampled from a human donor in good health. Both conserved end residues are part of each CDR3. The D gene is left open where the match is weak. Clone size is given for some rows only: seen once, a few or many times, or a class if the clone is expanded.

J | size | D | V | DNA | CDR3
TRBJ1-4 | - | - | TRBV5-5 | TGTGCCAGCAGCTTCCCCGCAACTAATGAAAAACTGTTTTTT | CASSFPATNEKLFF
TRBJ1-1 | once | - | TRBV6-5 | TGTGCCAGCAGCAAGGGGACCCCGAACACTGAAGCTTTCTTT | CASSKGTPNTEAFF
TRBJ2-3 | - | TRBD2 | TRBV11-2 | TGTGCCAGCAGCTCCGGACCAGCGGGGATCGCGGATACGCAGTATTTT | CASSSGPAGIADTQYF
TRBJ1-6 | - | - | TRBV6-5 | TGTGCCAGCAGCACGGGACATTATAATTCACCCCTCCACTTT | CASSTGHYNSPLHF
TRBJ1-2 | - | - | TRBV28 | TGTGCCAGCAGCGCCGCCGATGGACAGCTCTATGGTGGCTACACCTTC | CASSAADGQLYGGYTF
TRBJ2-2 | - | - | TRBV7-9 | TGTGCCAGCAGCTTATCTTCCGGGGAGCTGTTTTTT | CASSLSSGELFF
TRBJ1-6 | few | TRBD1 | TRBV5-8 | TGTGCCAGCGGCCGGGACAGGGGTGAACCACCCCTCCACTTT | CASGRDRGEPPLHF
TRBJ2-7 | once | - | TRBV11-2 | TGTGCCAGCAGCCGCCTTCGGAGGAACGAGCAGTACTTC | CASSRLRRNEQYF
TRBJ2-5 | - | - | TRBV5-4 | TGTGCCAGCAGCTTGATCAACCCTGGTTCTGAGACCCAGTACTTC | CASSLINPGSETQYF
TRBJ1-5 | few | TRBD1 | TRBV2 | TGTGCCAGCGCTAGGCTTTCGACAGGGGAGTTTACTCAGCCCCAGCATTTT | CASARLSTGEFTQPQHF
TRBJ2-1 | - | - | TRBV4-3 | TGCGCCAGCAGCCACCGAGTCGGTGGGGTCCACAATGAGCAGTTCTTC | CASSHRVGGVHNEQFF
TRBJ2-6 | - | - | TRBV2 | TGTGCCAGCAAGTTGGTCTCTGGGGCCAACGTCCTGACTTTC | CASKLVSGANVLTF
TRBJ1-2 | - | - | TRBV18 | TGTGCCAGCTCACCCGCCCAGGGGAGACCTGAGGGCTACACCTTC | CASSPAQGRPEGYTF
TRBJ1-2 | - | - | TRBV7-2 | TGTGCCAGCAGCCCATTGCGGCCATATGGCTACACCTTC | CASSPLRPYGYTF